One sample yielded the 11 T cell receptor beta chains listed below, sequenced in a study of cytomegalovirus exposure and HLA in healthy donors. Primers for the PCR totalled 60 Vbeta and 13 Jbeta. Some clones are missing from TCRdb's copy, which holds only in-frame ones; the method was immunoSEQ multiplex PCR. The data show about 160,000 clones, around 83% seen once. Sample: PBMCs. Receptors were obtained from a male donor in good health and CMV-seropositive.

The chain combines TRBV4-1 with TRBJ1-5; tentatively, D is TRBD1 (6 bases). The germline gives CDR1 MGHRA, CDR2 YSYEKL. The V gene lost 5 bases and the J gene lost 3 bases, with 8 bases spanning the gap. The CDR3 runs to 13 residues. The CDR3 region is CASSGQYNQPQHF. Here the CDR3 DNA reads TGCGCCAGCAGCGGACAGTACAATCAGCCCCAGCATTTT.

This clone was detected once. Here the CDR3 reads CASRETSGANVLTF. In nucleotides, the CDR3 is TGCGCCTCAAGGGAGACCTCTGGGGCCAACGTCCTGACTTTC. The rearrangement uses TRBV5-1 and TRBJ2-6; D may be TRBD2 (5 bases). V lost 10 bases and J 0 bases, leaving 11 bases between the germline ends. The CDR3 spans 14 residues. CDR1 and CDR2 from the germline V gene are SGHRS and YFSETQ.

The rearrangement joins TRBV27 to TRBJ2-4; 9 bases are a match to TRBD1. The CDR3 runs to 16 residues. CDR1 and CDR2 (germline): MNHEY, SMNVEV (reference sequence). V trimming: 3 bases; J trimming: 3 bases; junction bases outside the gene matches: 6. The CDR3 is CASSFIRDRDKNIQYF. DNA for the CDR3: TGTGCCAGCAGTTTTATCCGGGACAGGGACAAAAACATTCAGTACTTC.

CDR3 region: CASSVDPASYEQYF. The CDR3 DNA is TGTGCCAGCAGCGTAGATCCCGCGTCCTACGAGCAGTACTTC. This sequence joins TRBV9 and TRBJ2-7; no clear D. Germline assignment: CDR1 SGDLS and CDR2 YYNGEE. Trimming removed 0 bases at V and 1 base at J, with 8 bases between. The CDR3 consists of 14 residues.

The chain joins TRBV11-2 to TRBJ1-2; 7 nucleotides align to TRBD1. With V trimmed by 4 bases and J by 4 bases, 3 bases remained unmatched. CDR1 is SGHAT and CDR2 is FQNNGV in the germline V gene. The CDR3 consists of 13 residues. CDR3 nucleotides: TGTGCCAGCAGCTCCCGGGACAGCTATGGCTACACCTTC. Its translation: CASSSRDSYGYTF.

V gene TRBV27 combines with J gene TRBJ2-1, with 11 nucleotides matching TRBD1. J was trimmed by 9 bases and V by 3 bases; bases with no gene match: 10. The germline CDR1 and CDR2 sequences are MNHEY and SMNVEV (reference sequence). The CDR3 is made up of 16 amino acids. For the CDR3, the DNA is TGTGCCAGCAGTTTGAGGACAGGGGGCGAATCTGGTGAGCAGTTCTTC. This codes for CASSLRTGGESGEQFF.

This chain links TRBV9 with TRBJ2-7; 11 nucleotides align to TRBD2. This CDR3 has 16 amino acids. Germline trimming cut 4 bases from V and 2 bases from J; bases unmatched to any gene: 8. Germline CDR1 and CDR2: SGDLS and YYNGEE. CDR3 sequence (DNA): TGTGCCAGCAGCTATGGACTAGCGGGTGCGGCCTACGAGCAGTACTTC. As protein: CASSYGLAGAAYEQYF.

The J gene is TRBJ1-2, the V gene TRBV7-2; 7 nucleotides match TRBD1. Germline assignment: CDR1 SGHTA and CDR2 FQGNSA. V lost 11 bases, J lost 1 base, and 16 bases stayed unmatched. The CDR3 contains 16 residues. The CDR3 DNA follows: TGTGCCCGGCTGGCGTTTCGCAGGGGGTTTAACTATGGCTACACCTTC. Protein product: CARLAFRRGFNYGYTF. Filled out from reference TRBV7-2 and TRBJ1-2, the complete variable domain reads GAGVSQSPSNKVTEKGKDVELRCDPISGHTALYWYRQSLGQGLEFLIYFQGNSAPDKSGLPSDRFSAERTGGSVSTLTIQRTQQEDSAVYLCARLAFRRGFNYGYTFGSGTRLTVV.

This clone was recorded a few times. J is TRBJ2-5 and V is TRBV5-4, with 14 positions matching TRBD2. V lost 4 bases to trimming and J lost 5 bases; unmatched junction nucleotides: 10. CDR3 length equals 17 residues. The germline V gene encodes CDR1 SGHNT and CDR2 YYREEE (reference sequence). CDR3 residues: CASSPGTSGRGLETQYF. For the CDR3, the DNA is TGTGCCAGCAGCCCCGGGACTAGCGGGAGAGGATTGGAGACCCAGTACTTC.

Here the CDR3 DNA reads TGTGCCACCAGCAGAGGTGGGACAGGGGGAGGCGAGCAGTACTTC. It specifies CATSRGGTGGGEQYF. The rearrangement joins TRBV15 to TRBJ2-7; 11 nucleotides line up with TRBD1. Germline V lookup: CDR1 LNHNV, CDR2 YYDKDF (reference sequence). With V trimmed by 1 base and J by 6 bases, 5 bases remained unmatched. The CDR3 is 15 residues long. The full variable domain, completed using reference TRBV15 and TRBJ2-7, is DAMVIQNPRYQVTQFGKPVTLSCSQTLNHNVMYWYQQKSSQAPKLLFHYYDKDFNNEADTPDNFQSRRPNTSFCFLDIRSPGLGDTAMYLCATSRGGTGGGEQYFGPGTRLTVT.

This clone has a single count. The V call is TRBV10-3, the J call TRBJ1-2, with TRBD1 matching 7 bases. Germline assignment: CDR1 ENHRY and CDR2 SYGVKD. The CDR3 has 18 amino acids. Trimming cost V 5 bases and J 7 bases; bases outside gene matches: 22. DNA of the CDR3: TGTGCCATCAGTACGAAACTTATACCGACAGGGATTAAAGGTGGCTACACCTTC. Translating it yields CAISTKLIPTGIKGGYTF.